These 30 T cell receptor beta chains were sequenced from one sample in a study of T cell responses to AZD1222 COVID-19 vaccine. Data came from immunoSEQ multiplex PCR; TCRdb stores just in-frame clones and leaves some out. This sample has about 270,000 clones, with 90% to 95% found just once. Sequenced here: peripheral blood, sampled 28 days after the second AZD1222 dose. The receptors stem from an adult who received the AZD1222 COVID-19 vaccine.

The V gene is TRBV9, the J gene TRBJ2-7, with 8 bases fitting TRBD2. The germline V gene has CDR1 SGDLS and CDR2 YYNGEE. CDR3 length equals 18 residues. V lost 0 bases, J lost 3 bases, and 14 bases stayed unmatched. The CDR3 loop reads CASSVATSRGGHFYEQYF. The CDR3 DNA follows: TGTGCCAGCAGCGTAGCAACATCACGCGGGGGGCATTTCTACGAGCAGTACTTC.

V usage is TRBV28 and J usage is TRBJ2-2, with D possibly matching TRBD2 (6 bases). The CDR3 has 15 amino acids. V dropped 2 bases and J dropped 0 bases, with 7 bases sitting between them. The germline gives CDR1 MDHEN, CDR2 SYDVKM. The CDR3 region has the DNA TGTGCCAGCAGTTTAGGAGGGTCGAACACCGGGGAGCTGTTTTTT. Its translation is CASSLGGSNTGELFF.

This sequence joins TRBV7-9 and TRBJ2-7; D is unresolved. Deletions cut 5 bases from V and 1 base from J, with 12 bases between. This CDR3 region has 14 residues. Germline loops: CDR1 SEHNR, CDR2 FQNEAQ (reference sequence). CDR3 loop: CASSLNRLSYEQYF. In DNA form, the CDR3 reads TGTGCCAGCAGCCTGAACCGTTTGTCCTACGAGCAGTACTTC.

The J gene is TRBJ1-2, the V gene TRBV18; the D gene is possibly TRBD1 (5 bases). Between the trimmed V and J ends, which lost 5 bases and 5 bases, there was a span of 12 bases. The CDR3 consists of 13 residues. Germline CDR1 KGHSH, CDR2 LQKENI. CDR3 in amino acids: CASSDDRLYGYTF. The CDR3 nucleotides are TGTGCCAGCTCAGACGACAGACTATATGGCTACACCTTC.

The V and J genes are TRBV3-1 (or the pseudogene TRBV3-2) and TRBJ1-2; 9 bases align to TRBD1. J lost 8 bases, V lost 3 bases, and 7 bases had no gene match. The CDR3 is 14 residues long. Germline CDR1 LGHDT, CDR2 YNNKEL (reference sequence). CDR3 nucleotide sequence: TGTGCCAGCAGCCATAAACAGGGGGCGCAGGGCTACACCTTC. It specifies CASSHKQGAQGYTF.

This sequence joins TRBV11-2 and TRBJ2-7; the D is unclear. The CDR3 is 14 amino acids. Germline values: CDR1 SGHAT, CDR2 FQNNGV. Trimming removed 3 bases from V and 2 bases from J, with 11 bases in between. CDR3 protein: CASSFGPWPYEQYF. Here the CDR3 DNA reads TGTGCCAGCAGCTTTGGGCCGTGGCCCTACGAGCAGTACTTC.

V and J are TRBV25-1 and TRBJ1-1; TRBD1 is a possible D gene (5 bases). Trimming pared 3 bases from V and 5 bases from J, leaving 10 bases between. The CDR3 covers 13 residues. In germline, CDR1 is MGHDK, CDR2 SYGVNS. The CDR3 region has the DNA TGTGCCAGCAGTGAGGGGGATAGGACTGAAGCTTTCTTT. Its translation is CASSEGDRTEAFF. Based on the CDR3 plus reference TRBV25-1 and TRBJ1-1, the full variable domain is EADIYQTPRYLVIGTGKKITLECSQTMGHDKMYWYQQDPGMELHLIHYSYGVNSTEKGDLSSESTVSRIRTEHFPLTLESARPSHTSQYLCASSEGDRTEAFFGQGTRLTVV.

V is TRBV28 and J is TRBJ1-2; 8 bases fit TRBD1. V lost 5 bases to trimming and J lost 7 bases; unmatched junction nucleotides: 9. This CDR3 is built from 14 residues. Germline V gene data show CDR1 as MDHEN and CDR2 as SYDVKM. The CDR3 reads CASSRPDREGGYTF. CDR3 DNA: TGTGCCAGCAGTCGCCCGGACAGGGAGGGTGGCTACACCTTC.

The chain couples TRBV5-4 to TRBJ2-2; a weak D match, TRBD1 (5 bases). Trimming removed 1 base from V and 7 bases from J, with 11 bases in between. Germline values: CDR1 SGHNT, CDR2 YYREEE (reference sequence). The CDR3 runs to 14 residues. DNA for the CDR3: TGTGCCAGCAGCTTGCAGGGATCCGACGGGGAGCTGTTTTTT. Translating it yields CASSLQGSDGELFF.

The gene calls are TRBV6-5 and TRBJ1-4; a possible D gene is TRBD1 (5 bases). CDR3 size: 14 residues. V lost 0 bases and J lost 8, with 10 bases in between. The germline V gene has CDR1 MNHEY and CDR2 SVGAGI. CDR3 bases: TGTGCCAGCAGTTACTCGACCAGGGCGGAAAAACTGTTTTTT. Translated, it gives CASSYSTRAEKLFF.

This chain uses TRBV7-2 with TRBJ1-5, with 7 bases lining up with TRBD1. V dropped 6 bases and J dropped 3; count of bases not matched to a gene: 2. The CDR3 consists of 13 residues. Germline V gene data show CDR1 as SGHTA and CDR2 as FQGNSA. Written as DNA, the CDR3 is TGTGCCAGCAGGGGACAGCCCAATCAGCCCCAGCATTTT. This gives the protein CASRGQPNQPQHF.

This chain uses TRBV27 with TRBJ2-2; 8 bases are shared with TRBD2. This CDR3 is 17 amino acids long. CDR1 is MNHEY and CDR2 is SMNVEV in the germline V gene (reference sequence). After removal of 3 bases from V and 4 bases from J, the junction contained 10 bases not matched to a gene. This CDR3 reads CASSFGLAGGFTGELFF. CDR3 nucleotides: TGTGCCAGCAGTTTTGGCCTAGCGGGTGGGTTCACCGGGGAGCTGTTTTTT.

The chain uses TRBV28 and TRBJ1-5; 8 bases are a match to TRBD1. This CDR3 is built from 17 residues. V dropped 2 bases and J dropped 0; count of bases not matched to a gene: 6. Germline-derived CDR1 and CDR2 are MDHEN and SYDVKM. DNA for the CDR3: TGTGCCAGCAGTTTAACAGGGGGGGATTATAGCAATCAGCCCCAGCATTTT. Translating gives CASSLTGGDYSNQPQHF.

The chain has TRBV24-1 and TRBJ1-5; weak D call: TRBD1 (5 bases). The length of the CDR3 is 14 residues. CDR1 and CDR2 from the germline V gene are KGHDR and SFDVKD. The V gene lost 1 base and the J gene lost 4 bases, with 7 bases spanning the gap. The CDR3 loop is CATSDFRANQPQHF. CDR3 in DNA: TGTGCCACCAGTGATTTCAGGGCGAATCAGCCCCAGCATTTT.

This chain joins TRBV7-8 and TRBJ2-7; TRBD1 matches 7 bases. In germline, CDR1 is SGHVS, CDR2 FQNEAQ. Unmatched junction bases numbered 4, after V lost 3 bases and J lost 2 bases. The CDR3 is 14 residues long. The CDR3 protein is CASSLGDRTYEQYF. The CDR3 region has the DNA TGTGCCAGCAGCTTGGGGGACAGAACCTACGAGCAGTACTTC.

The V call is TRBV25-1, the J call TRBJ1-2; perhaps TRBD1 as D (5 bases). Trimming cost V 5 bases and J 5 bases, with 9 bases left between them. The CDR3 is 12 amino acids. Germline V gives CDR1 MGHDK, CDR2 SYGVNS. CDR3 sequence reads: CASSRGDYGYTF. The CDR3 nucleotides are TGTGCCAGCAGTCGGGGGGATTATGGCTACACCTTC.

In the case of this clone: Other DNA sequences of this sample code for an identical CDR3. The CDR3 sequence: CASSQDQGQPQHF. CDR3 sequence (DNA): TGCGCCAGCAGCCAAGATCAGGGGCAGCCCCAGCATTTT. The chain is built from TRBV4-1 and TRBJ1-5; a weak D match, TRBD1 (6 bases). Germline assignment: CDR1 MGHRA and CDR2 YSYEKL. The CDR3 length is 13 residues. V was shortened by 0 bases and J by 7 bases, with 7 bases between the two germline ends.

This clone came up once. The gene calls are TRBV6-5 and TRBJ2-3; 7 positions match TRBD1. Germline loops: CDR1 MNHEY, CDR2 SVGAGI. Trimming cost V 5 bases and J 3 bases; bases outside gene matches: 8. The CDR3 consists of 15 residues. For the CDR3, the DNA is TGTGCCAGCAGTAAAAGACAGGGCGGTACAGATACGCAGTATTTT. Translating gives CASSKRQGGTDTQYF.

This clone was picked up one time. The chain links TRBV11-1 to TRBJ1-2; D may be TRBD1 (5 bases). Trimming removed 1 base from V and 8 bases from J, with 17 bases in between. Germline-derived CDR1 and CDR2 are SGHAT and FQDESV (reference sequence). This CDR3 spans 15 amino acids. Written as DNA, the CDR3 is TGTGCCAGCAGCTTAGGACTTGGGACTGGGAACGGCTACACCTTC. Translation gives CASSLGLGTGNGYTF. Filled out from reference TRBV11-1 and TRBJ1-2, the complete variable domain reads EAEVAQSPRYKITEKSQAVAFWCDPISGHATLYWYRQILGQGPELLVQFQDESVVDDSQLPKDRFSAERLKGVDSTLKIQPAELGDSAMYLCASSLGLGTGNGYTFGSGTRLTVV.

The V gene is TRBV28, the J gene TRBJ1-5; perhaps TRBD1 as D (5 bases). The germline gives CDR1 MDHEN, CDR2 SYDVKM. The V gene lost 3 bases and the J gene lost 5 bases, with 11 bases spanning the gap. The CDR3 is 14 amino acids. CDR3 protein: CASSLGREDQPQHF. The CDR3 coding sequence is TGTGCCAGCAGTTTGGGCAGGGAGGATCAGCCCCAGCATTTT.

This sequence joins TRBV5-4 and TRBJ2-7, with D perhaps assigned TRBD1 or TRBD2 (5 bases each). Germline CDR1 is SGHNT and CDR2 is YYREEE (reference sequence). The CDR3 is 13 amino acids. V shed 5 bases and J shed 3 bases, with 12 bases lying between them. CDR3 loop: CASSSGTLYEQYF. In nucleotides, the CDR3 is TGTGCCAGCAGTTCGGGGACCCTCTACGAGCAGTACTTC.

This chain's CDR3 is CASSKVNRGLNGYTF. CDR3 nucleotide sequence: TGTGCCAGCAGTAAAGTGAACAGGGGGCTTAATGGCTACACCTTC. The V gene is TRBV2, the J gene TRBJ1-2; 9 bases match TRBD1. V gave up 5 bases and J gave up 6 bases; unmatched junction bases: 10. CDR3 size: 15 residues. CDR1 is SNHLY, CDR2 FYNNEI, per germline.

This rearrangement joins TRBV2 to TRBJ2-3; D unresolved. Trimming stripped 6 bases from V and 7 bases from J, with 14 bases between. Germline CDR1 is SNHLY and CDR2 is FYNNEI. This CDR3 region has 13 residues. CDR3 in amino acids: CASSAAVGNTQYF. Written as DNA, the CDR3 is TGTGCCAGCAGCGCGGCGGTGGGAAATACGCAGTATTTT.

V and J are TRBV7-3 and TRBJ2-1, with 14 bases lining up with TRBD2. The length of the CDR3 is 15 residues. CDR1 is SGHTA and CDR2 is FQGTGA in the germline V gene. Trimming removed 5 bases from V and 6 bases from J; junction bases left unmatched: 3. For the CDR3, the DNA is TGTGCCAGCAGCAACGGACTAGCGGGGGGCAATGAGCAGTTCTTC. Translating gives CASSNGLAGGNEQFF. Filled out from reference TRBV7-3 and TRBJ2-1, the complete variable domain reads GAGVSQTPSNKVTEKGKYVELRCDPISGHTALYWYRQSLGQGPEFLIYFQGTGAADDSGLPNDRFFAVRPEGSVSTLKIQRTERGDSAVYLCASSNGLAGGNEQFFGPGTRLTVL.

This clone was recorded only once. The genes are TRBV28 and TRBJ2-7, with a tentative D call TRBD2 (5 bases). The CDR3 sequence is 15 residues long. V was cut by 5 bases and J by 0 bases, with 14 bases left in between. The germline V gene encodes CDR1 MDHEN and CDR2 SYDVKM. CDR3 amino acids: CASSPGGYGSYEQYF. As DNA, the CDR3 is TGTGCCAGCAGTCCCGGCGGGTATGGCTCCTACGAGCAGTACTTC.

The genes are TRBV18 and TRBJ2-7; 7 bases are a match to TRBD2. Germline V gives CDR1 KGHSH, CDR2 LQKENI. The CDR3 consists of 16 residues. J gave up 0 bases and V 3 bases, and 8 bases lay outside the gene matches. CDR3: CASSPPGGGTSYEQYF. As DNA, the CDR3 is TGTGCCAGCTCACCCCCGGGCGGGGGAACCTCCTACGAGCAGTACTTC.

This chain connects TRBV4-1 to TRBJ2-1, with a tentative D call TRBD2 (7 bases). The CDR3 sequence is 15 residues long. The V and J ends lost 10 bases and 3 bases respectively, with 19 bases between them. Germline V lookup: CDR1 MGHRA, CDR2 YSYEKL. Here the CDR3 reads CATSWGRGIYNEQFF. In DNA form, the CDR3 reads TGCGCCACCTCCTGGGGGCGGGGGATCTACAATGAGCAGTTCTTC.

The rearrangement joins TRBV7-9 to TRBJ1-1; D ambiguous. The CDR3 is 14 amino acids. CDR1 SEHNR and CDR2 FQNEAQ come from the germline V gene (reference sequence). Between the trimmed V and J ends, which lost 10 bases and 0 bases, there was a span of 15 bases. CDR3 in amino acids: CATSHNLLNTEAFF. The CDR3 DNA sequence: TGTGCCACCTCACACAACTTACTGAACACTGAAGCTTTCTTT.

CDR3 residues: CAISESDGAGNIQYF. The CDR3 DNA reads as TGTGCCATCAGTGAGTCAGATGGGGCCGGAAACATTCAGTACTTC. This chain connects TRBV10-3 to TRBJ2-4; possibly TRBD1 for D (5 bases). The germline V gene encodes CDR1 ENHRY and CDR2 SYGVKD. CDR3 length equals 15 residues. V gave up 0 bases and J gave up 6 bases, with 12 bases separating them.

In its sample, this clone was seen once. V and J are TRBV4-1 and TRBJ1-3; the match to TRBD1 covers 7 bases. The germline gives CDR1 MGHRA, CDR2 YSYEKL. The CDR3 loop spans 17 amino acids. Trimming at V came to 4 bases and at J to 0 bases, leaving 9 bases not matched to a gene. The CDR3 region has the DNA TGCGCCAGCAGCCCCGGACAGGCCGAATACTCTGGAAACACCATATATTTT. This gives the protein CASSPGQAEYSGNTIYF.